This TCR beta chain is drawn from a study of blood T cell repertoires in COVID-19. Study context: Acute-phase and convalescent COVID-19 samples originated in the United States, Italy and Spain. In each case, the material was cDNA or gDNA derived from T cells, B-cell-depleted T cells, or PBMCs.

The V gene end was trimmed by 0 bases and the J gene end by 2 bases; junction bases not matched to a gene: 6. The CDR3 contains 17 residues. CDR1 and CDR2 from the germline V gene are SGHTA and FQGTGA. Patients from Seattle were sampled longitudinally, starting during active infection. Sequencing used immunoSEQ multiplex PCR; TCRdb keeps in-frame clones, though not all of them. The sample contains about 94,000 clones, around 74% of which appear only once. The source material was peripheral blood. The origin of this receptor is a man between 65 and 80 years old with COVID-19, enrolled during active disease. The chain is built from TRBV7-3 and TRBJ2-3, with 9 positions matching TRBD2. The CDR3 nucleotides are TGTGCCAGCAGCTTAACTTTAGGCGGGAGGGCCACAGATACGCAGTATTTT. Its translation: CASSLTLGGRATDTQYF.